This T cell receptor (beta chain) was profiled in a study of neurological immune-mediated disorders. Overall study findings and caveats: Neither clinical nor MRI features were found to be associated with the multiple sclerosis repertoire cluster. When the repertoires were grouped phylogenetically, those of 18 of the 34 multiple sclerosis patients came together in a single cluster of related CDR3 sequences, which points to a possible repertoire-level signature. There were no CDR3 amino acid sequences shared by expanded clones across subjects, a result suggesting private repertoires in all groups.

The cDNA was produced through 5'RACE with 10-nucleotide random UMIs. TCRdb processed the 5' RACE reads anew with MiXCR; each CDR3 protein has one entry. The repertoire consists of 80,000 to 100,000 distinct CDR3 sequences, with almost 6% occurring once and the leading ten covering approximately 7.9%. The time point is: longitudinal time-point 2. Regarding this clonotype: Its target is unknown.

Trimming removed 4 bases from V and 1 base from J, with 7 bases in between. The CDR3 consists of 13 residues. Germline CDR1 is LGHNT and CDR2 is FRNRAP. The source material was PBMCs. The J gene is TRBJ1-1, the V gene TRBV12-5; no clear D gene. The sequence was obtained from a woman aged 55-69 years with multiple sclerosis. The CDR3 sequence: CASGSDGNTEAFF. For the CDR3, the DNA is TGTGCTAGTGGTTCCGACGGGAACACTGAAGCTTTCTTT.